The 21 T cell receptor beta chains in this list originate from one sample, sequenced in a study of cytomegalovirus exposure and HLA in healthy donors. Vbeta (60) and Jbeta (13) primers were used in the PCR. Data came from immunoSEQ multiplex PCR; TCRdb stores just in-frame clones and leaves some out. The sample has 110,000 or so clones; over 75% are singletons. Material for sequencing was PBMCs. Every receptor here comes from a young woman in good health and CMV-seronegative.

This clone was picked up one time. V usage is TRBV5-6 and J usage is TRBJ2-7; D not resolved. The CDR3 has 12 residues. Trimming removed 0 bases from V and 3 bases from J, with 4 bases in between. Germline V CDR1 and CDR2: SGHDT, YYEEEE. The CDR3 sequence is CASSLDHYEQYF. In DNA form, the CDR3 reads TGTGCCAGCAGCTTGGATCACTACGAGCAGTACTTC.

Worth noting for this clone: One junction end disagrees with the germline gene, perhaps due to a read error. The rearrangement joins TRBV7-7 to TRBJ2-1, with 8 bases lining up with TRBD1. The CDR3 extends over 15 amino acids. Looked up from germline, CDR1 is SSHAT and CDR2 is FNYEAQ (reference sequence). In nucleotides, the CDR3 is TGTGCTAGCAGCTTAGGCAGGGGGCTCTACAATGAGCAGTTCTTC. Translation gives CASSLGRGLYNEQFF.

The V call is TRBV5-4, the J call TRBJ2-7; 9 bases align to TRBD1. Germline trimming cut 4 bases from V and 7 bases from J; bases unmatched to any gene: 15. From germline, CDR1 is SGHNT and CDR2 YYREEE (reference sequence). CDR3 size: 16 residues. The CDR3 spells CASSQGMGQGRGEQYF. DNA for the CDR3: TGTGCCAGCAGCCAAGGTATGGGACAGGGCCGGGGGGAGCAGTACTTC.

The genes are TRBV4-2 and TRBJ2-3, with 12 bases identical to TRBD2. Per the germline V gene, CDR1 is LGHNA and CDR2 is YNFKEQ. After removal of 4 bases from V and 1 base from J, the junction contained 3 bases not matched to a gene. There are 16 residues in the CDR3. CDR3 DNA sequence: TGTGCCAGCAGCCTCCTAGCGGGGGGGGGCACAGATACGCAGTATTTT. This encodes CASSLLAGGGTDTQYF.

V usage is TRBV2 and J usage is TRBJ1-3; no clear D. Trimming took 6 bases from V and 4 from J, leaving 10 bases between them. Germline V lookup: CDR1 SNHLY, CDR2 FYNNEI. This CDR3 is built from 13 residues. CDR3: CASSVLVGNTIYF. Written as DNA, the CDR3 is TGTGCCAGCAGCGTACTTGTCGGAAACACCATATATTTT.

This clone has just one count. The chain joins TRBV7-2 to TRBJ2-1; 7 positions agree with TRBD2. Germline values: CDR1 SGHTA, CDR2 FQGNSA. With 4 bases clipped from V and 3 bases from J, the junction kept 9 bases outside the gene matches. CDR3 size: 16 residues. CDR3 in amino acids: CASSSAASGNYNEQFF. The DNA of the CDR3 is TGTGCCAGCAGCTCCGCCGCGAGCGGGAACTACAATGAGCAGTTCTTC.

This clone was picked up a small number of times. The chain joins TRBV9 to TRBJ2-7; unclear D gene. This CDR3 has 16 amino acids. Per the germline V gene, CDR1 is SGDLS and CDR2 is YYNGEE. Trimming removed 0 bases at V and 3 bases at J, with 16 bases between. The CDR3 loop reads CASSVVGQASYYEQYF. DNA of the CDR3: TGTGCCAGCAGCGTAGTTGGGCAGGCGAGTTACTACGAGCAGTACTTC.

The chain couples TRBV4-3 to TRBJ2-3, with 8 bases lining up with TRBD1. The CDR3 contains 16 residues. Germline V lookup: CDR1 LGHNA, CDR2 YSLEER. Germline trimming cut 0 bases from V and 3 bases from J; bases unmatched to any gene: 5. The CDR3 coding sequence is TGCGCCAGCAGCCAAGAAAGGGACAGGTGGACAGATACGCAGTATTTT. Amino acids: CASSQERDRWTDTQYF.

The chain combines TRBV4-1 with TRBJ1-2; weak D call: TRBD1 (5 bases). With 0 bases removed from V and 8 bases from J, the gap between germline ends came to 10 bases. From germline, CDR1 is MGHRA and CDR2 YSYEKL. This CDR3 spans 13 amino acids. CDR3 in DNA: TGCGCCAGCAGCCAAGAGGGGCTCTGGGGCTACACCTTC. Translated: CASSQEGLWGYTF.

The chain has TRBV18 and TRBJ1-1; D call uncertain. The V end was cut by 6 bases, the J end by 1 base, with 12 bases between. The CDR3 has 14 amino acids. Germline CDR1 and CDR2: KGHSH and LQKENI. DNA of the CDR3: TGTGCCAGCTCCCGGGGAGGGCCGAACACTGAAGCTTTCTTT. It codes for CASSRGGPNTEAFF.

The V call is TRBV19, the J call TRBJ1-4, with no clear D. Between the trimmed V and J ends, which lost 4 bases and 8 bases, there was a span of 14 bases. The germline V gene encodes CDR1 LNHDA and CDR2 SQIVND (reference sequence). This CDR3 spans 14 amino acids. The CDR3 coding sequence is TGTGCCAGTAGTACAGGACTAACGCGGGAAAAACTGTTTTTT. It is translated as CASSTGLTREKLFF.

DNA for the CDR3: TGTGCTTCGGGAGGCAGAGCGAACACTGAAGCTTTCTTT. Its protein product is CASGGRANTEAFF. This chain joins TRBV27 and TRBJ1-1; D is undetermined. This CDR3 comprises 13 residues. CDR1 is MNHEY, CDR2 SMNVEV, per germline (reference sequence).

The gene calls are TRBV11-2 and TRBJ1-2; D is undetermined. With 0 bases removed from V and 2 bases from J, the gap between germline ends came to 10 bases. CDR1 is SGHAT and CDR2 is FQNNGV in the germline V gene. The CDR3 is 15 residues long. CDR3 nucleotide sequence: TGTGCCAGCAGCTTAGAGGGGAGCTACAACTATGGCTACACCTTC. It codes for CASSLEGSYNYGYTF.

The V call is TRBV9, the J call TRBJ1-3; 9 bases are shared with TRBD1. The ends lost 4 bases at V and 0 bases at J; junction bases unmatched: 5. Germline V gene sequence: CDR1 SGDLS, CDR2 YYNGEE. This CDR3 has 16 amino acids. In nucleotides, the CDR3 is TGTGCCAGCAGCCGTGGGACAGGGAGCTCTGGAAACACCATATATTTT. This sequence encodes CASSRGTGSSGNTIYF. Complete variable domain (other parts from reference TRBV9 and TRBJ1-3): DSGVTQTPKHLITATGQRVTLRCSPRSGDLSVYWYQQSLDQGLQFLIQYYNGEERAKGNILERFSAQQFPDLHSELNLSSLELGDSALYFCASSRGTGSSGNTIYFGEGSWLTVV.

The table lists this clone with a few counts. This rearrangement joins TRBV10-1 to TRBJ2-2; 10 nucleotides align to TRBD2. Unmatched junction bases numbered 10, after V lost 2 bases and J lost 1 base. CDR1 and CDR2 from the germline V gene are WNHNN and SYGVQD (reference sequence). The CDR3 length is 19 residues. The DNA for the CDR3 is TGCGCCAGCAGTGAGCCGGCGCTACGGACTAGCGGGAACACCGGGGAGCTGTTTTTT. This translates into CASSEPALRTSGNTGELFF.

This sequence joins TRBV9 and TRBJ2-7; tentative D call: TRBD1 (5 bases). The CDR3 has 17 amino acids. V lost 0 bases, J lost 4 bases, and 20 bases lay in between. Germline CDR1 is SGDLS and CDR2 is YYNGEE. CDR3 sequence: CASSVGAGKGLDYEQYF. The CDR3 DNA reads as TGTGCCAGCAGCGTAGGTGCAGGGAAGGGCCTAGATTACGAGCAGTACTTC.

CDR3 nucleotides: TGCGCCAGCAGCGGCGGCTACGAGCAGTACTTC. Translation: CASSGGYEQYF. The V and J genes are TRBV5-1 and TRBJ2-7, with unresolved D. The CDR3 consists of 11 residues. The germline CDR1 and CDR2 sequences are SGHRS and YFSETQ. V lost 4 bases and J 3 bases, leaving 5 bases between the germline ends. The entire variable domain, with the rest obtained from reference TRBV5-1 and TRBJ2-7, is as follows: KAGVTQTPRYLIKTRGQQVTLSCSPISGHRSVSWYQQTPGQGLQFLFEYFSETQRNKGNFPGRFSGRQFSNSRSEMNVSTLELGDSALYLCASSGGYEQYFGPGTRLTVT.

The V gene is TRBV28, the J gene TRBJ1-5; D uncertain. Germline lookup yields CDR1 MDHEN and CDR2 SYDVKM. Trimming took 10 bases from V and 6 from J, leaving 13 bases between them. The length of the CDR3 is 12 residues. CDR3: CATVYLGQPQHF. The CDR3 nucleotides are TGTGCCACCGTCTATCTCGGTCAGCCCCAGCATTTT. Full variable domain (rest looked up from reference TRBV28 and TRBJ1-5): DVKVTQSSRYLVKRTGEKVFLECVQDMDHENMFWYRQDPGLGLRLIYFSYDVKMKEKGDIPEGYSVSREKKERFSLILESASTNQTSMYLCATVYLGQPQHFGDGTRLSIL.

The chain combines TRBV7-8 with TRBJ1-1; D is perhaps TRBD1 (6 bases). Between the trimmed V and J ends, which lost 5 bases and 2 bases, there was a span of 12 bases. CDR3 length equals 14 residues. Germline-derived CDR1 and CDR2 are SGHVS and FQNEAQ. The CDR3 sequence is CASSAYRVNTEAFF. DNA for the CDR3: TGTGCCAGCAGCGCCTACAGGGTAAACACTGAAGCTTTCTTT.

The gene calls are TRBV30 and TRBJ1-1; no definite D call. The CDR3 has 13 amino acids. CDR1 is GTSNPN, CDR2 SVGIG, per germline (reference sequence). Trimming removed 0 bases from V and 1 base from J, with 6 bases in between. The CDR3 sequence is CAWSVLRNTEAFF. The CDR3 DNA reads as TGTGCCTGGAGTGTACTGAGGAACACTGAAGCTTTCTTT.

This chain links TRBV5-4 with TRBJ2-7; 15 bases fit TRBD2. The V and J ends lost 4 bases and 6 bases, in that order; junction bases with no gene match: 5. Germline V gene sequence: CDR1 SGHNT, CDR2 YYREEE (reference sequence). The CDR3 is 15 residues long. CDR3 nucleotides: TGTGCCAGCAGCAGGCCGGGACTAGCGGGAGGCGAGCAGTACTTC. Translation gives CASSRPGLAGGEQYF.